A selection of T cell receptor beta chains follows, all from one sample in a study of T-cell memory formation after mild COVID-19. TCRdb redid the calling of the 5' RACE reads with MiXCR, one entry per CDR3 protein. The sample lists about 240,000 distinct CDR3 sequences; over 9% were seen once. Sequencing input: PBMCs or a T cell subset sorted from them (not recorded which). The receptors derive from a man younger than 35 who had mild COVID-19 (a few samples of this study predate the infection). Cell type and time point are not known. Both conserved end residues are part of each CDR3. D genes are given only for firm matches. Clone size is stated in some rows and not others, as once, few, many or a class when expanded.

D gene | J gene | clone size | V gene | CDR3 DNA | CDR3 protein
- | TRBJ1-1 | few | TRBV29-1 | TGCAGCGCCAAAGGGCCAGGGGCACGTACTGAAGCTTTCTTT | CSAKGPGARTEAFF
- | TRBJ2-2 | - | TRBV5-1 | TGCGCCAGCAGTTTAGCAAGGAACGGGGAGCTGTTTTTT | CASSLARNGELFF
- | TRBJ2-7 | - | TRBV20-1 | TGCAGTGCTAGAGATGAGAGACACGCGACCTACGAGCAGTACTTC | CSARDERHATYEQYF
- | TRBJ1-3 | many | TRBV12-3/TRBV12-4 | TGTGCCAGCAGCAGGAGGTCCTCTGGAAACACCATATATTTT | CASSRRSSGNTIYF
- | TRBJ1-2 | - | TRBV20-1 | TGCAGTGCTAGAGATGGGGACCTGGTGAACTATGGCTACACCTTC | CSARDGDLVNYGYTF
TRBD2 | TRBJ2-7 | - | TRBV11-2 | TGTGCCAGCAGACGTATAGCGGGGGGGTACGAGCAGTACTTC | CASRRIAGGYEQYF
- | TRBJ2-2 | - | TRBV7-2 | TGTGCCAGCAGCTTACTGGGTCTTACGAACACCGGGGAGCTGTTTTTT | CASSLLGLTNTGELFF
- | TRBJ1-5 | - | TRBV4-1 | TGCGCCAGCAGCCAAGTGCTAGGGCCTCGAGAGAGCAATCAGCCCCAGCATTTT | CASSQVLGPRESNQPQHF
TRBD2 | TRBJ2-5 | - | TRBV10-3 | TGTGCCACTGGACTAGCGGGAGAGACCCAGTACTTC | CATGLAGETQYF
- | TRBJ1-6 | - | TRBV9 | TGTGCCAGCAGCCGGGAAGGGGGTCAGCCCCTCCACTTT | CASSREGGQPLHF
- | TRBJ1-6 | few | TRBV23-1 | TGCGCCAGCAGCACTTACGGCAGGCTTAATTCACCCCTCCACTTT | CASSTYGRLNSPLHF
- | TRBJ1-2 | few | TRBV19 | TGTGCCAGTAGTACCACCTTAGGCCGAAGGGCCGATCGAACGTCGGGTGGCTACACCTTC | CASSTTLGRRADRTSGGYTF
- | TRBJ1-3 | - | TRBV7-2 | TGTGCCAGCAGCCCCGGGCCTTTAGCGGACACCATATATTTT | CASSPGPLADTIYF
- | TRBJ2-1 | - | TRBV7-2 | TGTGCCAGCAGCTTAGGCGGGACCGAGGTTAAGTTCTTC | CASSLGGTEVKFF
TRBD1 | TRBJ2-3 | - | TRBV20-1 | TGCAGTGTCGACCCCCTGTCGACAGGGGATACGCAGTATTTT | CSVDPLSTGDTQYF
TRBD2 | TRBJ2-7 | few | TRBV6-2/TRBV6-3 | TGTGCCAGCAGTTACCAGCGGGGGGATTCCTACGAGCAGTACTTC | CASSYQRGDSYEQYF
- | TRBJ1-6 | - | TRBV4-3 | TGCGCCAGCAGCCAAGGCGAGGGGACACCCCTCCACTTT | CASSQGEGTPLHF
- | TRBJ2-3 | medium-sized | TRBV2 | TGTGCCAGCAGTGAAGTGCCAGGATGGGATACGCAGTATTTT | CASSEVPGWDTQYF
TRBD1 | TRBJ1-5 | few | TRBV7-2 | TGTGCCAGCAGCTTACTGGGACAGGGGTCCGGACAGCCCCAGCATTTT | CASSLLGQGSGQPQHF
TRBD2 | TRBJ2-5 | - | TRBV20-1 | TGCAGTGCTAGCGGGGGGAACCAAGAGACCCAGTACTTC | CSASGGNQETQYF
- | TRBJ1-5 | few | TRBV7-2 | TGTGCCAGCAGCTGGCGGCGTCATCAGCCCCAGCATTTT | CASSWRRHQPQHF
- | TRBJ1-3 | - | TRBV7-6 | TGTGCCAGCAGCTTACGGGTTAGCGCCGGAAACTCTGGAAACACCATATATTTT | CASSLRVSAGNSGNTIYF